These T cell receptor beta chains were read from a single sample in a study of T-cell reconstitution after alpha-beta-depleted transplantation in children. MiXCR was run by TCRdb on the PCR reads, yielding one entry per CDR3 protein. This table has 190,000 or so distinct CDR3 sequences, just over 14% appearing once. This material consisted of PBMCs from the stem cell graft donor, taken from the stem cell graft. The origin of the receptors is a human donor who donated a stem cell graft to a child with acute lymphoblastic leukemia. CDR3s include the opening cysteine and the closing phenylalanine or tryptophan. Fields, in order: CDR3 protein, CDR3 DNA, V gene, CDR3 length, clone size, D gene, J gene. D genes are given only for firm matches. Where a row states a size, it is once, few, many or the class of an expanded clone; other rows omit it.

CDR3 protein: CASAGVITDTQYF
CDR3 DNA: TGTGCCAGCGCCGGGGTTATAACAGATACGCAGTATTTT
V gene: TRBV11-2
CDR3 length: 13
clone size: many
D gene: NA
J gene: TRBJ2-3

CDR3 protein: CASTEYNEQFF
CDR3 DNA: TGCGCCAGCACGGAGTACAATGAGCAGTTCTTC
V gene: TRBV5-1
CDR3 length: 11
clone size: many
D gene: NA
J gene: TRBJ2-1

CDR3 protein: CSAPGTGASYNEQFF
CDR3 DNA: TGCAGTGCCCCAGGGACAGGGGCTTCCTACAATGAGCAGTTCTTC
V gene: TRBV20-1
CDR3 length: 15
clone size: many
D gene: TRBD1
J gene: TRBJ2-1

CDR3 protein: CASSLTTGRVYEQYF
CDR3 DNA: TGCGCCAGCAGCTTAACGACAGGCAGGGTCTACGAGCAGTACTTC
V gene: TRBV5-1
CDR3 length: 15
clone size: NA
D gene: NA
J gene: TRBJ2-7

CDR3 protein: CASSTMRGPGYTF
CDR3 DNA: TGTGCCAGCAGCACTATGCGGGGCCCTGGCTACACCTTC
V gene: TRBV11-2
CDR3 length: 13
clone size: NA
D gene: NA
J gene: TRBJ1-2

CDR3 protein: CASSLDSTHRGQFF
CDR3 DNA: TGCGCCAGCAGCTTGGATTCTACCCACCGCGGACAGTTCTTC
V gene: TRBV5-1
CDR3 length: 14
clone size: many
D gene: NA
J gene: TRBJ2-1

CDR3 protein: CSASLVAGPYNEQFF
CDR3 DNA: TGCAGTGCTAGTCTTGTTGCGGGGCCCTACAATGAGCAGTTCTTC
V gene: TRBV20-1
CDR3 length: 15
clone size: many
D gene: NA
J gene: TRBJ2-1

CDR3 protein: CSARVEGNYEQYF
CDR3 DNA: TGCAGTGCTAGAGTGGAAGGAAACTACGAGCAGTACTTC
V gene: TRBV20-1
CDR3 length: 13
clone size: few
D gene: NA
J gene: TRBJ2-7

CDR3 protein: CASSLRGRGDEQFF
CDR3 DNA: TGCGCCAGCAGCTTGCGTGGTCGAGGTGATGAGCAGTTCTTC
V gene: TRBV5-1
CDR3 length: 14
clone size: many
D gene: NA
J gene: TRBJ2-1

CDR3 protein: CASSDTGYTEAFF
CDR3 DNA: TGTGCCAGCAGCGACACAGGGTACACTGAAGCTTTCTTT
V gene: TRBV7-9
CDR3 length: 13
clone size: NA
D gene: NA
J gene: TRBJ1-1

CDR3 protein: CASSFFAGGRNEQFF
CDR3 DNA: TGTGCCAGCAGTTTTTTCGCGGGAGGTCGTAATGAGCAGTTCTTC
V gene: TRBV12-3/TRBV12-4
CDR3 length: 15
clone size: many
D gene: TRBD2
J gene: TRBJ2-1

CDR3 protein: CASSLGSSGSTGELFF
CDR3 DNA: TGTGCCAGCAGCCTGGGATCTAGCGGGAGCACCGGGGAGCTGTTTTTT
V gene: TRBV7-6
CDR3 length: 16
clone size: many
D gene: TRBD2
J gene: TRBJ2-2

CDR3 protein: CATEQQGTDTQYF
CDR3 DNA: TGTGCCACCGAACAACAGGGCACAGATACGCAGTATTTT
V gene: TRBV24-1
CDR3 length: 13
clone size: many
D gene: NA
J gene: TRBJ2-3

CDR3 protein: CSVQKGGLPAIYEQYF
CDR3 DNA: TGCAGCGTCCAAAAAGGGGGTCTTCCGGCCATCTACGAGCAGTACTTC
V gene: TRBV29-1
CDR3 length: 16
clone size: many
D gene: NA
J gene: TRBJ2-7

CDR3 protein: CASSPTGASFGEQYF
CDR3 DNA: TGTGCCAGCAGTCCCACCGGGGCCTCGTTCGGAGAGCAGTACTTC
V gene: TRBV12-3/TRBV12-4
CDR3 length: 15
clone size: many
D gene: NA
J gene: TRBJ2-7

CDR3 protein: CASSPARDQETQYF
CDR3 DNA: TGTGCCAGCAGCCCAGCTAGAGACCAAGAGACCCAGTACTTC
V gene: TRBV7-9
CDR3 length: 14
clone size: NA
D gene: NA
J gene: TRBJ2-5

CDR3 protein: CSARDLAVYGYTF
CDR3 DNA: TGCAGTGCTAGAGATTTGGCAGTCTATGGCTACACCTTC
V gene: TRBV20-1
CDR3 length: 13
clone size: many
D gene: NA
J gene: TRBJ1-2

CDR3 protein: CSARAAGDEQFF
CDR3 DNA: TGCAGTGCTAGGGCAGCGGGAGACGAGCAGTTCTTC
V gene: TRBV20-1
CDR3 length: 12
clone size: NA
D gene: TRBD2
J gene: TRBJ2-1

CDR3 protein: CASKWYGDGGEKLFF
CDR3 DNA: TGTGCCAGCAAATGGTATGGGGACGGTGGGGAAAAACTGTTTTTT
V gene: TRBV5-5
CDR3 length: 15
clone size: many
D gene: NA
J gene: TRBJ1-4

CDR3 protein: CASSRDRDTEAFF
CDR3 DNA: TGTGCCAGCAGCAGAGACAGAGACACTGAAGCTTTCTTT
V gene: TRBV6-4
CDR3 length: 13
clone size: many
D gene: NA
J gene: TRBJ1-1

CDR3 protein: CASSWIDIEQFF
CDR3 DNA: TGTGCCAGCAGCTGGATAGATATTGAGCAGTTCTTC
V gene: TRBV7-8
CDR3 length: 12
clone size: many
D gene: NA
J gene: TRBJ2-1

CDR3 protein: CASRPVSLANTEAFF
CDR3 DNA: TGCGCCAGCAGGCCGGTATCTCTGGCGAACACTGAAGCTTTCTTT
V gene: TRBV10-1
CDR3 length: 15
clone size: many
D gene: NA
J gene: TRBJ1-1

CDR3 protein: CASSPLRGTSGTRETQYF
CDR3 DNA: TGTGCCAGCAGTCCACTTCGAGGGACTAGCGGGACACGGGAGACCCAGTACTTC
V gene: TRBV6-5
CDR3 length: 18
clone size: many
D gene: TRBD2
J gene: TRBJ2-5

CDR3 protein: CASSPMDRVAYGYTF
CDR3 DNA: TGTGCCAGCAGTCCTATGGACAGGGTGGCGTATGGCTACACCTTC
V gene: TRBV12-3/TRBV12-4
CDR3 length: 15
clone size: many
D gene: TRBD1
J gene: TRBJ1-2

CDR3 protein: CSAAQEAGGETQYF
CDR3 DNA: TGCAGTGCAGCCCAGGAGGCAGGGGGGGAGACCCAGTACTTC
V gene: TRBV20-1
CDR3 length: 14
clone size: NA
D gene: NA
J gene: TRBJ2-5

CDR3 protein: CASTEGGMTPPASLPRRVRETQYF
CDR3 DNA: TGTGCCAGCACCGAGGGGGGGATGACTCCTCCCGCTAGCCTCCCCCGACGAGTCCGGGAGACCCAGTACTTC
V gene: TRBV9
CDR3 length: 24
clone size: few
D gene: NA
J gene: TRBJ2-5

CDR3 protein: CSARGFGLASHNEQFF
CDR3 DNA: TGCAGTGCTAGAGGATTTGGACTAGCGAGCCACAATGAGCAGTTCTTC
V gene: TRBV20-1
CDR3 length: 16
clone size: few
D gene: TRBD2
J gene: TRBJ2-1

CDR3 protein: CSATGGEETNTEAFF
CDR3 DNA: TGCAGTGCAACGGGAGGGGAAGAGACAAACACTGAAGCTTTCTTT
V gene: TRBV20-1
CDR3 length: 15
clone size: NA
D gene: NA
J gene: TRBJ1-1

CDR3 protein: CASSLGGTGKNIQYF
CDR3 DNA: TGTGCCAGCAGCCTAGGGGGGACTGGGAAAAACATTCAGTACTTC
V gene: TRBV11-2
CDR3 length: 15
clone size: many
D gene: NA
J gene: TRBJ2-4

CDR3 protein: CASSYRTSPDTQYF
CDR3 DNA: TGTGCCAGCAGCTACCGGACTAGTCCTGATACGCAGTATTTT
V gene: TRBV7-2
CDR3 length: 14
clone size: many
D gene: TRBD2
J gene: TRBJ2-3

CDR3 protein: CSARSGGPPYEQYF
CDR3 DNA: TGCAGTGCTAGGAGCGGGGGTCCCCCCTACGAGCAGTACTTC
V gene: TRBV20-1
CDR3 length: 14
clone size: many
D gene: TRBD2
J gene: TRBJ2-7

CDR3 protein: CSVVSGSDYNEQFF
CDR3 DNA: TGCAGCGTTGTCTCCGGGTCGGATTACAATGAGCAGTTCTTC
V gene: TRBV29-1
CDR3 length: 14
clone size: many
D gene: NA
J gene: TRBJ2-1

CDR3 protein: CASSLGLAVDNEQFF
CDR3 DNA: TGCGCCAGCAGCTTGGGACTAGCGGTAGACAATGAGCAGTTCTTC
V gene: TRBV5-1
CDR3 length: 15
clone size: many
D gene: TRBD2
J gene: TRBJ2-1

CDR3 protein: CASSQAGSYEQYF
CDR3 DNA: TGTGCCAGCAGCCAAGCAGGGAGCTACGAGCAGTACTTC
V gene: TRBV3-1
CDR3 length: 13
clone size: many
D gene: NA
J gene: TRBJ2-7

CDR3 protein: CASSQVTSGYTDTQYF
CDR3 DNA: TGCGCCAGCAGCCAAGTTACTAGCGGATACACAGATACGCAGTATTTT
V gene: TRBV4-1
CDR3 length: 16
clone size: many
D gene: TRBD2
J gene: TRBJ2-3

CDR3 protein: CSPRRQGLDTQYF
CDR3 DNA: TGCAGTCCTAGACGACAAGGGTTGGATACGCAGTATTTT
V gene: TRBV20-1
CDR3 length: 13
clone size: many
D gene: NA
J gene: TRBJ2-3

CDR3 protein: CASSSTSGGYNEQFF
CDR3 DNA: TGTGCCAGCAGTTCGACTAGCGGGGGATACAATGAGCAGTTCTTC
V gene: TRBV28
CDR3 length: 15
clone size: many
D gene: TRBD2
J gene: TRBJ2-1

CDR3 protein: CASSLLQDDTEAFF
CDR3 DNA: TGTGCCAGCAGCTTACTACAGGATGACACTGAAGCTTTCTTT
V gene: TRBV7-9
CDR3 length: 14
clone size: many
D gene: NA
J gene: TRBJ1-1

CDR3 protein: CSARDGPYTGELFF
CDR3 DNA: TGCAGTGCTAGAGATGGGCCTTACACCGGGGAGCTGTTTTTT
V gene: TRBV20-1
CDR3 length: 14
clone size: few
D gene: NA
J gene: TRBJ2-2

CDR3 protein: CASSDRGSMNTEAFF
CDR3 DNA: TGTGCCAGCAGTGACAGGGGCAGCATGAACACTGAAGCTTTCTTT
V gene: TRBV25-1
CDR3 length: 15
clone size: many
D gene: NA
J gene: TRBJ1-1

CDR3 protein: CSAKSRGSPYGYTF
CDR3 DNA: TGCAGTGCTAAGAGTCGGGGGAGCCCGTATGGCTACACCTTC
V gene: TRBV20-1
CDR3 length: 14
clone size: many
D gene: NA
J gene: TRBJ1-2

CDR3 protein: CSARDNTGASNQPQHF
CDR3 DNA: TGCAGTGCTAGAGATAACACCGGGGCTAGCAATCAGCCCCAGCATTTT
V gene: TRBV20-1
CDR3 length: 16
clone size: many
D gene: NA
J gene: TRBJ1-5